The subject of this entry is one T cell receptor (beta chain). This clonotype occurred a few times. No cognate antigen has been identified for it. Base qualities were left out, and no much larger clone turns up one base away. The data were taken from a study of human T cells and chemical hapten exposure (dated by TCRdb to the early 2020s). About the investigation overall: For sensitization, 2% DPC in acetone was applied to a 2 cm by 2 cm area of upper inner arm skin. Blood was sampled from patients pre-sensitization (week 0) and at 2, 6 and about 24 weeks after DPC sensitization. The mostly female patient cohort included alopecia areata with under or over 50% scalp involvement, alopecia totalis and alopecia universalis. For TCR sequencing, blood came from 25 to 30 alopecia patients at anywhere from one to four time points (pre-sensitization, 2, 6 and 24 weeks). In alopecia patients, the study followed how the peripheral blood TCR repertoire changed in vivo over primary and secondary sensitization to diphenylcyclopropenone (DPC), a hapten. Libraries were pooled for sequencing, and per-sample TCR yields varied mainly because of small differences in library volumes within the pool. Throughout the approximately 23-week study period, patients were also given weekly therapeutic DPC doses on the scalp. Patch testing was performed on the upper back with Finn chambers containing 0.01% DPC, and the patch tests were scored after 6 days according to International Contact Dermatitis Research Group standards. The paper as a whole reports these results and caveats: Patch test score correlated positively with the number of PT1 expanded TCRs, reaching significance at thresholds 8, 16 and 32 but not at 4. Significantly more large CDR3 similarity clusters were formed by expanded TCRs than by pre-sensitization or healthy control sets, consistent with antigen-driven responses. After repeated subsampling, changes were observed in the strength of the expansion versus patch-test correlation and in the threshold at which the correlation became significant. DPC sensitization did not change the number of TCRs with a frequency above 1 in 1000, and there was no evidence of changes in global repertoire structure. Alopecia, a presumed autoimmune disease, was present in all patients, so the immune response of the patients might differ from that of healthy individuals.

Interpreted using the paper, the time point label stands for: pre-sensitization, week 0. The intended sense of this specimen's treatment or condition label: therapeutic diphenylcyclopropenone sensitization with weekly scalp DPC. Blood at each patch-test visit was drawn before the patch test was applied. Patients were considered eligible if aged 18 to 70, diagnosed with alopecia and deemed suitable for DPC therapy, and patients were excluded if pregnant. Total RNA was extracted from unfractionated whole blood that had been collected in Tempus Blood RNA tubes. The library was prepared using RACE. Sequencing used a NextSeq 500. Library preparation attached unique molecular identifiers to individual cDNA molecules for quantitative, reproducible TCR counting. For every blood RNA sample, sequencing covered both the TCR alpha and TCR beta chains. The authors processed their data as follows. The median number of TCRs per sample was roughly 94,000, ranging from 23,224 to 690,600. The Decombinator software suite was used to annotate V, J and CDR3 in the TCR reads. Every sample was subsampled to the same number of TCRs (28,000) for the PS versus PT1 abundance plots. Expanded TCRs were defined as absent before sensitization and observed at least eight times at the 2-week time point. TCRdb reprocessing: public reads trimmed at Q25 with fastp, clones called with MiXCR, in-frame beta chains kept. Each CDR3 protein gets just one entry, which takes the most common genes and DNA from the rows behind it. The V and J calls come from TCRdb's annotation, not from the publication. For this sample the table gives approximately 180,000 distinct CDR3 sequences, of which roughly 30% were detected only once. About 2.7% of the sample lies in the top ten.

The germline V gene encodes CDR1 SGHAT and CDR2 FQNNGV. For this chain, trimming is 2 bases at the V end and 6 bases at the J end, and the number of junction bases without a gene match is 3. Including cysteine and phenylalanine, the CDR3 has 16 amino acids. Only the CDR3 DNA stays, 48 bases, in frame from base 1. This TCR was sampled from a woman aged 25 to 39 with alopecia areata. Some clones in this sample may be carry-over from other donors' samples. This sample comprised whole blood, obtained in connection with sensitization to the hapten diphenylcyclopropenone (DPC). The chain joins TRBV11-2 to TRBJ2-2; 13 central nucleotides agree with TRBD2. The DNA sequence follows: TGTGCCAGCAGCTTAATACTAGCGGGAGGGCCCGGGGAGCTGTTTTTT. Translated, this is CASSLILAGGPGELFF.